In its sample, the clone carrying this T cell receptor beta chain was seen a few times. One entry per CDR3 protein, called by TCRdb with MiXCR from the 5' RACE reads. The sample includes about 700,000 distinct CDR3 sequences, under 9% seen only once; the top ten take 0.98%. This sample was included in a study of identical twins. The CDR3 consists of 16 residues. Trimming took 3 bases from V and 4 from J; bases not matched to a gene: 6. CDR1 is MNHEY and CDR2 is SMNVEV in the germline V gene (reference sequence). The same sample was also studied in work on yellow fever vaccine responses in identical twins.

The chain employs TRBV27 and TRBJ2-1; 10 bases line up with TRBD1. The clonotype originates from a woman aged 18-29 years in good health. Sequencing was carried out using PBMCs. CDR3 residues: CASSFYGTGVYNEQFF. In DNA, the CDR3 is TGTGCCAGCAGTTTCTACGGGACAGGGGTATACAATGAGCAGTTCTTC.